This entry lists 14 T cell receptor beta chains sequenced from one sample in a study of spatial heterogeneity in lung cancer. TCRdb re-derived calls from the 5' RACE reads in MiXCR, one entry per CDR3 protein. Here the sample spans some 34,000 distinct CDR3 sequences, less than 8.5% being singletons. Regarding time point: sample taken at primary tumor resection. The sample was PBMCs, taken at surgery. Every receptor here comes from a female donor with early-stage non-small cell lung cancer.

This clonotype was seen at least ten times. The V gene is TRBV20-1, the J gene TRBJ2-3; no definite D call. This CDR3 is 16 amino acids long. Germline values: CDR1 DFQATT, CDR2 SNEGSKA (reference sequence). The V gene lost 0 bases and the J gene lost 6 bases, with 19 bases spanning the gap. CDR3 nucleotide sequence: TGCAGTGCTAGAGATCTAAGGGCCCGTTCCGCCGATACGCAGTATTTT. Protein: CSARDLRARSADTQYF.

Many counts were recorded for this clonotype. The chain joins TRBV29-1 to TRBJ1-4; D gene ambiguous. V lost 4 bases to trimming and J lost 0 bases, with 18 bases between them. The CDR3 totals 17 residues. Germline V gene data show CDR1 as SQVTM and CDR2 as ANQGSEA. The CDR3 here is CSVALRGENPTNEKLFF. The DNA of the CDR3 is TGCAGCGTTGCCCTCCGCGGGGAGAATCCAACTAATGAAAAACTGTTTTTT. The full variable domain, completed using reference TRBV29-1 and TRBJ1-4, is SAVISQKPSRDICQRGTSLTIQCQVDSQVTMMFWYRQQPGQSLTLIATANQGSEATYESGFVIDKFPISRPNLTFSTLTVSNMSPEDSSIYLCSVALRGENPTNEKLFFGSGTQLSVL.

This chain uses TRBV7-8 with TRBJ2-1; D may be TRBD2 (6 bases). The CDR3 is 15 residues long. V lost 1 base and J lost 9, with 16 bases in between. The V gene's germline CDR1 is SGHVS and CDR2 FQNEAQ. The CDR3 DNA follows: TGTGCCAGCAGCTTAGTTCAGGGAGGTTCTTTTGAGCAGTTCTTC. Protein product: CASSLVQGGSFEQFF.

The table lists this clonotype with a few counts. The CDR3 protein is CANPRQAGGYTF. The CDR3 nucleotides are TGTGCCAACCCCCGACAGGCAGGTGGCTACACCTTC. This chain uses TRBV10-3 with TRBJ1-2; a weak D match, TRBD1 (6 bases). CDR1 is ENHRY, CDR2 SYGVKD, per germline. The CDR3 runs 12 residues. The V end lost 10 bases, the J end lost 7 bases, and 16 bases lay between the germline ends.

This clonotype has ten or more counts. The gene calls are TRBV12-3 or TRBV12-4 and TRBJ2-1, with 7 bases matching TRBD1. The CDR3 contains 13 residues. J lost 6 bases, V lost 6 bases, and 5 bases had no gene match. The CDR3 loop reads CASSPTGSNEQFF. CDR3 in DNA: TGTGCCAGCAGCCCGACAGGGTCCAATGAGCAGTTCTTC.

This clonotype was seen at least ten times. The chain links TRBV2 to TRBJ1-1; D call uncertain. The V end was cut by 7 bases, the J end by 5 bases, with 23 bases between. Per germline, CDR1 SNHLY and CDR2 FYNNEI. The CDR3 sequence is 16 residues long. The DNA of the CDR3 is TGTGCCAGCAAGCAAAGATGGCTGCCGATGGATACTGAAGCTTTCTTT. Protein: CASKQRWLPMDTEAFF.

The chain employs TRBV9 and TRBJ1-3; D perhaps matches TRBD1 (6 bases). Trimming removed 2 bases from V and 4 bases from J, with 13 bases in between. The CDR3 covers 15 residues. Germline V lookup: CDR1 SGDLS, CDR2 YYNGEE. The CDR3 DNA reads as TGTGCCAGCAGCGTGGGGGGCGCGTCGGGAAACACCATATATTTT. As protein: CASSVGGASGNTIYF.

This clonotype came up a few times. V usage is TRBV20-1 and J usage is TRBJ2-3, with TRBD1 identical over 7 bases. CDR1 is DFQATT and CDR2 is SNEGSKA in the germline V gene (reference sequence). This CDR3 comprises 15 residues. Germline trimming cut 3 bases from V and 3 bases from J; bases unmatched to any gene: 9. The CDR3 loop reads CSARGAGGRTDTQYF. The CDR3 region has the DNA TGCAGTGCTAGGGGAGCAGGGGGAAGGACAGATACGCAGTATTTT.

This clonotype showed up many times. V usage is TRBV11-2 and J usage is TRBJ2-3, with 8 bases aligning to TRBD2. Germline-derived CDR1 and CDR2 are SGHAT and FQNNGV. V trimming: 7 bases; J trimming: 1 base; junction bases outside the gene matches: 7. The CDR3 runs to 15 residues. The CDR3 here is CASTRTSWGTDTQYF. CDR3 in DNA: TGTGCCAGCACCCGGACTAGCTGGGGCACAGATACGCAGTATTTT.

This clonotype was counted many times. The J gene is TRBJ2-7, the V gene TRBV29-1; D not certain. Germline CDR1 is SQVTM and CDR2 is ANQGSEA. This CDR3 comprises 12 residues. The V gene lost 7 bases and the J gene lost 3 bases, with 13 bases spanning the gap. The CDR3 sequence is CSARTDDYEQYF. The CDR3 DNA sequence: TGCAGCGCGCGGACCGATGACTACGAGCAGTACTTC.

This chain connects TRBV27 to TRBJ2-1, with 9 bases that match TRBD1. Losses at the gene ends were 6 bases for V and 5 bases for J; bases not matched to a gene: 11. The germline CDR1 and CDR2 sequences are MNHEY and SMNVEV (reference sequence). This CDR3 comprises 16 residues. The CDR3 here is CASSQRGQGGNNEQFF. CDR3 in DNA: TGTGCCAGCAGCCAAAGGGGACAGGGAGGGAACAATGAGCAGTTCTTC.

The J gene is TRBJ1-5, the V gene TRBV7-8, with D possibly matching TRBD1 (5 bases). This CDR3 is built from 17 residues. Looked up from germline, CDR1 is SGHVS and CDR2 is FQNEAQ. The V and J ends lost 0 bases and 7 bases respectively, with 19 bases between them. The CDR3 spells CASSLAPRRDLRQPQHF. In DNA form, the CDR3 reads TGTGCCAGCAGCTTAGCTCCCCGCAGGGACCTTCGGCAGCCCCAGCATTTT.

This clonotype was picked up many times. The J gene is TRBJ2-1, the V gene TRBV4-3; TRBD2 matches at 8 bases. CDR1 LGHNA and CDR2 YSLEER come from the germline V gene. CDR3 length: 15 amino acids. With 1 base clipped from V and 7 bases from J, the junction kept 6 bases outside the gene matches. CDR3 coding DNA: TGCGCCAGCAGCCAAGTCGGGAGGGGGGGAAATGAGCAGTTCTTC. Its translation: CASSQVGRGGNEQFF.

This clonotype was counted ten times or more. The gene calls are TRBV28 and TRBJ2-3; unclear D gene. Trimming pared 1 base from V and 2 bases from J, leaving 10 bases between. The CDR3 runs 15 residues. Germline V gene data show CDR1 as MDHEN and CDR2 as SYDVKM. The CDR3 region is CASSLSGGLTDTQYF. CDR3 sequence (DNA): TGTGCCAGCAGTTTATCAGGCGGCCTCACAGATACGCAGTATTTT. Together with reference TRBV28 and TRBJ2-3, the CDR3 gives the full variable domain: DVKVTQSSRYLVKRTGEKVFLECVQDMDHENMFWYRQDPGLGLRLIYFSYDVKMKEKGDIPEGYSVSREKKERFSLILESASTNQTSMYLCASSLSGGLTDTQYFGPGTRLTVL.